The rows below give T cell receptor beta chains drawn from one sample of a study of cytomegalovirus exposure and HLA in healthy donors. The assay was immunoSEQ multiplex PCR, and TCRdb's table has in-frame clones only and misses some. The table includes approximately 190,000 clones, around 86% detected once. Sample: PBMCs. The receptors were sampled from a man aged 35-49 years in good health and CMV-seropositive. Each CDR3 is given with its conserved first and last residue. A D gene is named only where the DNA matches it firmly. Expanded clones get a size class; other rows say once, few or many, or leave the size out.

V gene	J gene	D gene	clone size	CDR3 DNA	CDR3 protein
TRBV28	TRBJ2-1	TRBD1	.	TGTGCCAGCAGTCGTGGGACAGCCTACAATGAGCAGTTCTTC	CASSRGTAYNEQFF
TRBV6-6	TRBJ2-3	.	.	TGTGCCAGCAGTTATGGAGGGGCAGATACGCAGTATTTT	CASSYGGADTQYF
TRBV27	TRBJ2-7	TRBD1	.	TGTGCCAGCAGTTCCCACAGGACAGGGGGCTTATCCTACGAGCAGTACTTC	CASSSHRTGGLSYEQYF
TRBV30	TRBJ2-5	TRBD1	once	TGTGCCTGGAAGATACAGGGGCAAGAGACCCAGTACTTC	CAWKIQGQETQYF
TRBV7-2	TRBJ1-5	.	.	TGTGCCAGCAGCGACGTAGGAGGCAATCAGCCCCAGCATTTT	CASSDVGGNQPQHF
TRBV7-2	TRBJ1-1	.	.	TGTGCCAGCAGCTTGCTGGGGCACACTGAAGCTTTCTTT	CASSLLGHTEAFF
TRBV7-3	TRBJ2-3	TRBD2	.	TGTGCCAGCAGCAAGTTTGGCGGGGGGACCACAGATACGCAGTATTTT	CASSKFGGGTTDTQYF
TRBV2	TRBJ1-1	.	once	TGTGCCAGCAGCCACCATATGGTGTTCGGGGGAACTGAAGCTTTCTTT	CASSHHMVFGGTEAFF
TRBV10-2	TRBJ2-7	TRBD2	.	TGCGCCAGCATACTGGCTAGCGGGGGGCCCTACGAGCAGTACTTC	CASILASGGPYEQYF
TRBV7-9	TRBJ2-7	TRBD2	.	TGTTCCAGCAGCTCTTTAGCGGGGAAAAACGAGCAGTACTTC	CSSSSLAGKNEQYF
TRBV21-1	TRBJ2-5	.	.	TGTGCCAGCAGCAAAGGGGTAGGGGGCAGGGCGTACCAAGAGACCCAGTACTTC	CASSKGVGGRAYQETQYF
TRBV7-3	TRBJ2-3	TRBD1	.	TGTGCCAGCAGCCCGCGGACAGGGGGCGCGGATACGCAGTATTTT	CASSPRTGGADTQYF
TRBV14	TRBJ2-5	.	.	TGTGCCAGCAGCCAAGGACTAAAACCGGAGACCCAGTACTTC	CASSQGLKPETQYF
TRBV9	TRBJ2-1	TRBD2	.	TGTGCCAGCAGCGTAGGATCTAGCGGAAACTACAATGAGCAGTTCTTC	CASSVGSSGNYNEQFF
TRBV5-1	TRBJ2-7	.	.	TGCGCCAGCAGCTTGGCTACCCAGGGCTACGAGCAGTACTTC	CASSLATQGYEQYF
TRBV27	TRBJ2-7	.	.	TGTGCCAGCAGTTTTGCGAGGGAGGAGCAGTACTTC	CASSFAREEQYF
TRBV4-1	TRBJ2-5	.	.	TGCGCCAGCAGCCAAGTGACCGTGGTACAGAGACCCCAAGAGACCCAGTACTTC	CASSQVTVVQRPQETQYF
TRBV5-1	TRBJ2-7	.	.	TGCGCCAGCAGCTTGGTTTCCAGGAACTACGAGCAGTACTTC	CASSLVSRNYEQYF
TRBV29-1	TRBJ1-2	.	.	TGCAGCGTTGAAGATGGGGCGGCAGGGTCTCGGGGCTACACCTTC	CSVEDGAAGSRGYTF
TRBV28	TRBJ2-1	TRBD2	.	TGTGCCAGCACAGCCCGTAGCGGGGGGACCAGCTCCTACAATGAGCAGTTCTTC	CASTARSGGTSSYNEQFF
TRBV19	TRBJ1-1	TRBD1	.	TGTGCCAGTAGTATACAGATTCACCGGACAGGGGGAGCTTTCTTT	CASSIQIHRTGGAFF
TRBV12-5	TRBJ2-1	.	.	TGTGCTAGTGGTTTGGTACTGATGCTTGGGGGGGGGCCATACAAATACAATGAGCAGTTCTTC	CASGLVLMLGGGPYKYNEQFF
TRBV9	TRBJ2-2	.	.	TGTGCCAGCACCAGAGGAGGGAACACCGGGGAGCTGTTTTTT	CASTRGGNTGELFF
TRBV7-2	TRBJ1-1	.	.	TGTGCCAGCAGGTGGGACACACAGAACACTGAAGCTTTCTTT	CASRWDTQNTEAFF
TRBV18	TRBJ1-1	.	.	TGTGCCAGCTCAGTGACAGGTAACTTGAACACTGAAGCTTTCTTT	CASSVTGNLNTEAFF
TRBV29-1	TRBJ2-3	TRBD2	.	TGCAGCGTTGGCCTAGCGGGGTCTAGCACAGATACGCAGTATTTT	CSVGLAGSSTDTQYF
TRBV19	TRBJ2-7	TRBD2	.	TGTGCCAGTAGTATGGGGAGGGCCTACGAGCAGTACTTC	CASSMGRAYEQYF
TRBV14	TRBJ2-2	TRBD1	.	TGTGCCAGCAGCTTGCCGGGACAGGGGGCCGCCGGGGAGCTGTTTTTT	CASSLPGQGAAGELFF
TRBV19	TRBJ1-4	.	few	TGTGCCAGTAGAGATACTTTTTCGGGGGGCTCGAATGAAAAACTGTTTTTT	CASRDTFSGGSNEKLFF
TRBV28	TRBJ2-3	.	.	TGTGCCAGCGGGGACAACACAGATACGCAGTATTTT	CASGDNTDTQYF
TRBV5-1	TRBJ2-5	TRBD1	.	TGCGCCAGCAGCTGGGGACAGGGGCCAAAATACCAAGAGACCCAGTACTTC	CASSWGQGPKYQETQYF
TRBV4-2	TRBJ1-1	.	few	TGTGCCAGCAGCCAACACAGGGCCACTGAAGCTTTCTTT	CASSQHRATEAFF
TRBV13	TRBJ1-2	.	.	TGTGCCAGCAGCCCCCGAGGGGCGGGGTACTATGGCTACACCTTC	CASSPRGAGYYGYTF
TRBV7-2	TRBJ2-7	TRBD1	.	TGTGCCAGCATGGGACAGGGGGCGCGTGAGCAGTACTTC	CASMGQGAREQYF
TRBV6-4	TRBJ2-2	.	.	TGTGCCAGCAGCCGACTCTTAGGTGGGGAGCTGTTTTTT	CASSRLLGGELFF
TRBV5-1	TRBJ2-2	TRBD1	.	TGCGCCAGCAGATATGACAGGGCCGGGGAGCTGTTTTTT	CASRYDRAGELFF
TRBV5-1	TRBJ1-3	TRBD1	.	TGCGCCAGCAGCACGACAGGGGACGGAAACACCATATATTTT	CASSTTGDGNTIYF
TRBV30	TRBJ1-3	.	.	TGTGCCTGGAGTGTAACAGTCTCTGGAAACACCATATATTTT	CAWSVTVSGNTIYF
TRBV18	TRBJ1-2	TRBD1	.	TGTGCCAGCTCACCTGCGACAGGGAATTCACCCATCTATGGCTACACCTTC	CASSPATGNSPIYGYTF
TRBV4-3	TRBJ2-2	.	.	TGCGCCAGCAGCCAAGGGGCAGGATTGAGCACCGGGGAGCTGTTTTTT	CASSQGAGLSTGELFF
TRBV14	TRBJ2-1	TRBD2	.	TGTGCCAGCAGCCAAACGACTAGCGCCAATGAGCAGTTCTTC	CASSQTTSANEQFF
TRBV14	TRBJ2-7	.	.	TGTGCCAGCAGCCAACTACTAGTCGGCCACGAGCAGTACTTC	CASSQLLVGHEQYF
TRBV5-1	TRBJ2-1	TRBD2	.	TGCGCCAGCAGCTTGGACGGGACTAGCTACAATGAGCAGTTCTTC	CASSLDGTSYNEQFF
TRBV7-3	TRBJ1-5	.	.	TGTGCCAGCAGCTTAAATCGACGGGGTGGCAATCAGCCCCAGCATTTT	CASSLNRRGGNQPQHF